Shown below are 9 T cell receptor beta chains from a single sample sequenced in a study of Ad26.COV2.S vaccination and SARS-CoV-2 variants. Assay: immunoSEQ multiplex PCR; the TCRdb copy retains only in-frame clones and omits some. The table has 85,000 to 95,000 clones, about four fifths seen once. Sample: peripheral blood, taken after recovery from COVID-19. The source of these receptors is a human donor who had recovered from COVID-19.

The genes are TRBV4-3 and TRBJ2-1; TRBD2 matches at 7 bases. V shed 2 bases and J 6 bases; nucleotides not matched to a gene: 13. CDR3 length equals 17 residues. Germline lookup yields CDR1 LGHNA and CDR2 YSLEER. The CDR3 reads CASSQYAGLAERNEQFF. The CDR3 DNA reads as TGCGCCAGCAGCCAATACGCCGGGCTAGCGGAGCGCAATGAGCAGTTCTTC.

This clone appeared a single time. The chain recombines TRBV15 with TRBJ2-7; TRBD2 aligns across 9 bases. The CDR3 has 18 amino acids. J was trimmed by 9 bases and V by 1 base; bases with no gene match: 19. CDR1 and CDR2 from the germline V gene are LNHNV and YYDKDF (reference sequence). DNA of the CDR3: TGTGCCACCAGCAGAGTCCCGGGCAGGACTAGCGTCGATCGAAGGCAGTACTTC. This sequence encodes CATSRVPGRTSVDRRQYF. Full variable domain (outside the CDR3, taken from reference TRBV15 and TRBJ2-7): DAMVIQNPRYQVTQFGKPVTLSCSQTLNHNVMYWYQQKSSQAPKLLFHYYDKDFNNEADTPDNFQSRRPNTSFCFLDIRSPGLGDTAMYLCATSRVPGRTSVDRRQYFGPGTRLTVT.

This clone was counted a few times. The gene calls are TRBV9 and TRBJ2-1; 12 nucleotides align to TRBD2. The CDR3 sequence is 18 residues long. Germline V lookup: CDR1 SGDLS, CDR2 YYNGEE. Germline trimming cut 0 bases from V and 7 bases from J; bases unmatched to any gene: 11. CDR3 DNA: TGTGCCAGCAGCGTAGATGGACTAGCGGGATGGTCTTTAAATGAGCAGTTCTTC. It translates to CASSVDGLAGWSLNEQFF.

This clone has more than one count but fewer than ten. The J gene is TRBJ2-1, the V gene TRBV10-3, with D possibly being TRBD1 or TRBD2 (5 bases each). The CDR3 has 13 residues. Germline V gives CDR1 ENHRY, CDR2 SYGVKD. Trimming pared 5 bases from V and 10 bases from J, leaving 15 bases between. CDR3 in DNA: TGTGCCATCAGTCCGTCATGGGACGGGGAGCAGTTCTTC. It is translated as CAISPSWDGEQFF.

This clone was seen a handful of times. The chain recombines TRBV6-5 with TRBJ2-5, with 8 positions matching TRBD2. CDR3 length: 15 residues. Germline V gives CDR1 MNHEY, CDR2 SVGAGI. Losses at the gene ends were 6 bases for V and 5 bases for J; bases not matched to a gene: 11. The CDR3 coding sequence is TGTGCCAGCAGAACTCCTGCGGGGGGCCCGGAGACCCAGTACTTC. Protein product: CASRTPAGGPETQYF.

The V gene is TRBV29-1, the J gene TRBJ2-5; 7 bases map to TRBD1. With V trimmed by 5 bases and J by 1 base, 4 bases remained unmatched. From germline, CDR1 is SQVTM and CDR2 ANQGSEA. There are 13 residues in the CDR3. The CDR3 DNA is TGCAGCGTTAACCGGGACAGCCAAGAGACCCAGTACTTC. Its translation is CSVNRDSQETQYF.

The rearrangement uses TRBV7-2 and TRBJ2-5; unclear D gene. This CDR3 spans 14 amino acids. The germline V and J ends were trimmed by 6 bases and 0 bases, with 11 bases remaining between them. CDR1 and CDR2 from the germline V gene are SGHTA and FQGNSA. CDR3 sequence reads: CASSPRPDQETQYF. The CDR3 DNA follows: TGTGCCAGCAGTCCACGACCGGACCAAGAGACCCAGTACTTC. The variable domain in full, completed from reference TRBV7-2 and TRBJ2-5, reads GAGVSQSPSNKVTEKGKDVELRCDPISGHTALYWYRQSLGQGLEFLIYFQGNSAPDKSGLPSDRFSAERTGGSVSTLTIQRTQQEDSAVYLCASSPRPDQETQYFGPGTRLLVL.

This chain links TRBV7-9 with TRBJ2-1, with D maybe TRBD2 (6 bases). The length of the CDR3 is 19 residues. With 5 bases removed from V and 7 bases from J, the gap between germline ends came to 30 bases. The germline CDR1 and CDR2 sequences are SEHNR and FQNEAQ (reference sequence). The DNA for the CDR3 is TGTGCCAGCAGCCATACAACGGGGGTAAACGAATTACCCACTAATGAGCAGTTCTTC. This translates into CASSHTTGVNELPTNEQFF.

In DNA, the CDR3 is TGTGCCAGCAGCTTGTTACTAGCGGGAGGGCCCACAGATACGCAGTATTTT. Translation gives CASSLLLAGGPTDTQYF. V and J are TRBV5-8 and TRBJ2-3, with TRBD2 matching over 13 bases. With 1 base clipped from V and 2 bases from J, the junction kept 4 bases outside the gene matches. The CDR3 runs 17 residues. Germline V gene data show CDR1 as SGHTS and CDR2 as YDEGEE.